The 21 T cell receptor beta chains below all came from one sample that was sequenced in a study of response to subunit inactivated influenza vaccine. From the RT-PCR reads, TCRdb called clonotypes with MiXCR, one entry per CDR3 protein. The sample contains approximately 730,000 distinct CDR3 sequences, more than 11% of which appear only once. The source was PBMCs from blood, collected 14 to 15 days before vaccination. These receptor sequences come from a middle-aged man who received an inactivated influenza vaccine.

This chain uses TRBV4-1 with TRBJ1-3; a possible D gene is TRBD1 (6 bases). CDR1 is MGHRA, CDR2 YSYEKL, per germline. Trimming left V 1 base short and J 4 bases short, with 14 bases between. This CDR3 is built from 16 residues. CDR3 bases: TGCGCCAGCAGCCAAGGCTTGAGGGGGGCCGGAAACACCATATATTTT. Translating it yields CASSQGLRGAGNTIYF.

This chain connects TRBV3-1 to TRBJ2-5; 10 nucleotides agree with TRBD2. The CDR3 runs 16 residues. Trimming took 4 bases from V and 6 from J; bases not matched to a gene: 11. Germline CDR1 and CDR2: LGHDT and YNNKEL (reference sequence). The DNA of the CDR3 is TGTGCCAGCAGCCCCGCTAGCGGGGGATTAGGAAAGACCCAGTACTTC. This sequence encodes CASSPASGGLGKTQYF.

This clonotype was detected ten times or more. The V call is TRBV29-1, the J call TRBJ1-5, with D hard to call. The CDR3 totals 13 residues. Deletions cut 3 bases from V and 3 bases from J, with 9 bases between. Germline V lookup: CDR1 SQVTM, CDR2 ANQGSEA. CDR3 bases: TGCAGCGTTGAGGCAGGCGTCAATCAGCCCCAGCATTTT. This translates into CSVEAGVNQPQHF. The full variable domain, in which reference TRBV29-1 and TRBJ1-5 provide the parts outside the CDR3, is SAVISQKPSRDICQRGTSLTIQCQVDSQVTMMFWYRQQPGQSLTLIATANQGSEATYESGFVIDKFPISRPNLTFSTLTVSNMSPEDSSIYLCSVEAGVNQPQHFGDGTRLSIL.

This clonotype appeared a few times. The chain uses TRBV4-3 and TRBJ2-7; the D is unclear. The V end was cut by 0 bases, the J end by 0 bases, with 6 bases between. The CDR3 totals 14 residues. Germline CDR1 LGHNA, CDR2 YSLEER. CDR3 nucleotide sequence: TGCGCCAGCAGCCAAGAAGTCCGCTCCTACGAGCAGTACTTC. As protein: CASSQEVRSYEQYF.

The chain links TRBV5-4 to TRBJ2-7; D is ambiguous. V was trimmed by 0 bases and J by 7 bases, leaving 11 bases between them. This CDR3 has 13 residues. CDR1 is SGHNT and CDR2 is YYREEE in the germline V gene (reference sequence). The CDR3 DNA sequence: TGTGCCAGCAGCTTGGCGGCCGACCTGGAGCAGTACTTC. Protein sequence: CASSLAADLEQYF. The complete variable domain, with remaining parts taken from reference TRBV5-4 and TRBJ2-7, reads ETGVTQSPTHLIKTRGQQVTLRCSSQSGHNTVSWYQQALGQGPQFIFQYYREEENGRGNFPPRFSGLQFPNYSSELNVNALELDDSALYLCASSLAADLEQYFGPGTRLTVT.

The CDR3 is CASTETGGVYEQFF. The CDR3 nucleotides are TGCGCCAGCACCGAGACAGGGGGGGTCTATGAGCAGTTCTTC. The J gene is TRBJ2-1, the V gene TRBV10-2, with 9 nucleotides matching TRBD1. The CDR3 totals 14 residues. V shed 7 bases, J shed 8 bases, and the junction held 9 bases outside the gene matches. Germline lookup yields CDR1 WSHSY and CDR2 SAAADI.

This clonotype was observed many times. The rearrangement uses TRBV18 and TRBJ1-1, with D unclear. The CDR3 sequence is 17 residues long. Between the trimmed V and J ends, which lost 1 base and 2 bases, there was a span of 17 bases. Per germline, CDR1 KGHSH and CDR2 LQKENI. The CDR3 sequence: CASSPLSLVGQNTEAFF. CDR3 nucleotides: TGTGCCAGCTCACCACTTAGCCTCGTAGGGCAAAACACTGAAGCTTTCTTT.

At least ten counts were recorded for this clonotype. The CDR3 sequence is CASSPGPPGETQYF. For the CDR3, the DNA is TGCGCCAGCAGCCCGGGACCCCCTGGAGAGACCCAGTACTTC. The rearrangement links TRBV4-3 to TRBJ2-5; D is tentatively TRBD1 or TRBD2 (5 bases each). CDR1 is LGHNA and CDR2 is YSLEER in the germline V gene. The V end was cut by 4 bases, the J end by 4 bases, with 13 bases between. This CDR3 contains 14 residues.

V and J are TRBV12-3 or TRBV12-4 and TRBJ2-7; TRBD2 might be the D (5 bases). V was shortened by 7 bases and J by 5 bases, with 18 bases between the two germline ends. The CDR3 totals 14 residues. The CDR3 DNA sequence: TGTGCCAGCACCTCACGACGGACCGGGGACGAGCAGTACTTC. This codes for CASTSRRTGDEQYF.

This clonotype was detected only a few times. The CDR3 nucleotides are TGTGCCAGCAGTTTGGACAGGTCCTCTCTGGGCTCTGGGGCCAACGTCCTGACTTTC. As protein: CASSLDRSSLGSGANVLTF. V and J are TRBV28 and TRBJ2-6, with 7 bases fitting TRBD1. This CDR3 contains 19 residues. The J segment lost 0 bases and the V segment lost 3 bases, leaving 11 bases of the junction unmatched. Germline V lookup: CDR1 MDHEN, CDR2 SYDVKM.

This clonotype came up a few times. The chain combines TRBV30 with TRBJ2-7, with TRBD2 identical over 7 bases. This CDR3 has 14 residues. CDR1 GTSNPN and CDR2 SVGIG come from the germline V gene (reference sequence). The ends lost 2 bases at V and 3 bases at J; junction bases unmatched: 7. The CDR3 DNA sequence: TGTGCCTGGAGTTTTGCGGGAGCTAGCTACGAGCAGTACTTC. Amino acid sequence: CAWSFAGASYEQYF.

This clonotype has just a few counts. The genes are TRBV29-1 and TRBJ2-7, with TRBD1 identical over 7 bases. From germline, CDR1 is SQVTM and CDR2 ANQGSEA. With V trimmed by 3 bases and J by 3 bases, 8 bases remained unmatched. This CDR3 contains 14 residues. This CDR3 reads CSVEVRQGGYEQYF. The CDR3 bases are TGCAGCGTTGAGGTTAGACAGGGTGGCTACGAGCAGTACTTC.

This clonotype was counted a few times. The V gene is TRBV20-1, the J gene TRBJ1-3; D is unresolved. Trimming took 3 bases from V and 0 from J, leaving 9 bases between them. The CDR3 is made up of 14 amino acids. The germline gives CDR1 DFQATT, CDR2 SNEGSKA (reference sequence). CDR3 amino acids: CSASGRSSGNTIYF. Here the CDR3 DNA reads TGCAGTGCTAGCGGCCGGAGCTCTGGAAACACCATATATTTT.

This clonotype was picked up a small number of times. This chain links TRBV6-2 or TRBV6-3 with TRBJ2-7; the D call may be TRBD1 or TRBD2 (5 bases each). CDR1 is MNHEY, CDR2 SVGEGT, per germline. With 0 bases removed from V and 4 bases from J, the gap between germline ends came to 10 bases. This CDR3 comprises 14 residues. CDR3 sequence (DNA): TGTGCCAGCAGTTACTCGCGAGGGGAGTACGAGCAGTACTTC. Its translation: CASSYSRGEYEQYF.

This clonotype was detected a few times. This rearrangement joins TRBV11-2 to TRBJ1-1; no definite D call. V lost 4 bases and J 1 base, leaving 4 bases between the germline ends. The CDR3 runs to 12 residues. Germline CDR1 is SGHAT and CDR2 is FQNNGV. The CDR3 reads CASSYPNTEAFF. Here the CDR3 DNA reads TGTGCCAGCAGCTACCCGAACACTGAAGCTTTCTTT.

The chain has TRBV6-5 and TRBJ2-5; D is undetermined. This CDR3 contains 16 residues. The ends were cut back, 0 bases at V and 4 bases at J, with 15 bases in the middle. CDR1 MNHEY and CDR2 SVGAGI come from the germline V gene. Here the CDR3 reads CASSYSGLGILETQYF. CDR3 sequence (DNA): TGTGCCAGCAGTTACTCTGGTTTAGGGATCCTAGAGACCCAGTACTTC.

The J gene is TRBJ2-6, the V gene TRBV10-3, with unresolved D. This CDR3 spans 15 amino acids. V was trimmed by 5 bases and J by 1 base, leaving 9 bases between them. From germline, CDR1 is ENHRY and CDR2 SYGVKD. CDR3 amino acids: CAISKWGSGANVLTF. In DNA, the CDR3 is TGTGCCATCAGTAAATGGGGATCTGGGGCCAACGTCCTGACTTTC.

The sample holds a few counts of this clonotype. This rearrangement joins TRBV29-1 to TRBJ2-3, with TRBD2 matching 9 bases. The CDR3 runs 13 residues. Germline loops: CDR1 SQVTM, CDR2 ANQGSEA. With V trimmed by 7 bases and J by 6 bases, 8 bases remained unmatched. In DNA, the CDR3 is TGCAGCGCTAAAGGGACTAGCAGGGATACGCAGTATTTT. It is translated as CSAKGTSRDTQYF.

This clonotype was picked up many times. The V gene is TRBV12-3 or TRBV12-4, the J gene TRBJ2-1; no clear D gene. CDR3 length equals 13 residues. V dropped 6 bases and J dropped 2 bases, with 8 bases sitting between them. CDR3 bases: TGTGCCAGCAGACGGGCCCCCTACAATGAGCAGTTCTTC. This gives the protein CASRRAPYNEQFF.

There are a few counts of this clonotype. The V gene is TRBV6-6, the J gene TRBJ2-3, with 7 bases that match TRBD1. The CDR3 is made up of 12 amino acids. Germline V lookup: CDR1 MNHNY, CDR2 SVGAGI (reference sequence). The ends lost 7 bases at V and 13 bases at J; junction bases unmatched: 11. The CDR3 sequence is CASNQAGGTKYF. As DNA, the CDR3 is TGTGCCAGCAACCAAGCAGGGGGAACAAAGTATTTT.

The V gene is TRBV29-1, the J gene TRBJ2-2; possible D gene TRBD1, 7 bases. The CDR3 loop spans 13 amino acids. Germline V lookup: CDR1 SQVTM, CDR2 ANQGSEA. The V and J ends lost 6 bases and 1 base respectively, with 9 bases between them. DNA of the CDR3: TGCAGCGTCAGGGGGGTGAACACCGGGGAGCTGTTTTTT. This gives the protein CSVRGVNTGELFF.